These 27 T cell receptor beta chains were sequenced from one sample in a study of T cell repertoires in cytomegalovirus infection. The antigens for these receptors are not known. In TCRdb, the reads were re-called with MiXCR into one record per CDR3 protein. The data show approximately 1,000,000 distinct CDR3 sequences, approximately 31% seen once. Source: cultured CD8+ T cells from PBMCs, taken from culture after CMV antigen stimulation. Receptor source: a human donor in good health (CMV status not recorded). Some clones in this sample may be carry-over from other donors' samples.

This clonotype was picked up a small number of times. The CDR3 region is CASSPWGQGSEAFF. The CDR3 nucleotides read TGTGCCAGCAGCCCTTGGGGACAGGGCTCCGAAGCTTTCTTT. The chain joins TRBV7-6 to TRBJ1-1; the match to TRBD1 covers 9 bases. The CDR3 is 14 amino acids. V was pared by 5 bases and J by 8 bases, with 9 bases of the junction left unmatched. Germline V lookup: CDR1 SGHVS, CDR2 FNYEAQ.

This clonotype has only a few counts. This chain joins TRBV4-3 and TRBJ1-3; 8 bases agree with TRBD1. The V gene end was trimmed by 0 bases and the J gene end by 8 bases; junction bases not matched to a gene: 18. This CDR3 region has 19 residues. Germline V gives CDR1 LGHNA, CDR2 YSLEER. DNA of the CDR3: TGCGCCAGCAGCCAAGATAAATCTTTGGCAGCCGAGACAGGGGACACCATATATTTT. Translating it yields CASSQDKSLAAETGDTIYF.

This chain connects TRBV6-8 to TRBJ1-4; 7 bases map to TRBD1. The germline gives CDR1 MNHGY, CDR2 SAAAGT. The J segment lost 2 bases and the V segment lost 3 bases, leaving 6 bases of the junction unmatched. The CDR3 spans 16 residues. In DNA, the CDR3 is TGTGCCAGCAGTTATTATGAGACAGGGACTAATGAAAAACTGTTTTTT. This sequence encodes CASSYYETGTNEKLFF.

CDR3 residues: CASSYSNGGYEQYF. CDR3 bases: TGTGCCAGCAGTTACTCGAATGGCGGATACGAGCAGTACTTC. The chain combines TRBV6-2 or TRBV6-3 with TRBJ2-7; D gene ambiguous. The V gene's germline CDR1 is MNHEY and CDR2 SVGEGT. This CDR3 spans 14 amino acids. Trimming cost V 0 bases and J 4 bases, with 10 bases left between them.

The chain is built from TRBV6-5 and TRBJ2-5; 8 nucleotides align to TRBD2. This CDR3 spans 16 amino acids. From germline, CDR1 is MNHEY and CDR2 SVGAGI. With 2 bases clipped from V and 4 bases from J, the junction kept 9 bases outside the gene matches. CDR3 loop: CASSYGSSGEVETQYF. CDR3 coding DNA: TGTGCCAGCAGTTACGGTAGTAGCGGGGAGGTAGAGACCCAGTACTTC.

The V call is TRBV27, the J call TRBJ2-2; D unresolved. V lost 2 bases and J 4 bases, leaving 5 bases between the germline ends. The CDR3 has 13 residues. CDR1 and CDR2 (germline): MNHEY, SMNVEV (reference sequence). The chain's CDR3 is CASSLKSTGELFF. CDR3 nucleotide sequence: TGTGCCAGCAGTTTAAAGTCCACCGGGGAGCTGTTTTTT.

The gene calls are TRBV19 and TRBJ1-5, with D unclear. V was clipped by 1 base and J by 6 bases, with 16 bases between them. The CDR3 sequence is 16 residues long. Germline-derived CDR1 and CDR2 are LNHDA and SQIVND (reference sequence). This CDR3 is CASSIGLSGYGQPQHF. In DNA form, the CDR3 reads TGTGCCAGTAGTATAGGGCTTTCCGGTTATGGTCAGCCCCAGCATTTT.

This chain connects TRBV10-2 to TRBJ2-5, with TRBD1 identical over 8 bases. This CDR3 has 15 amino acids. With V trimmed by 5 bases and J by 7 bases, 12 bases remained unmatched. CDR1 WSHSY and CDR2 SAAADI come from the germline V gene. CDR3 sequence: CASSMDRDTEWTQYF. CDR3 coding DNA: TGCGCCAGCAGTATGGACAGGGACACAGAGTGGACCCAGTACTTC.

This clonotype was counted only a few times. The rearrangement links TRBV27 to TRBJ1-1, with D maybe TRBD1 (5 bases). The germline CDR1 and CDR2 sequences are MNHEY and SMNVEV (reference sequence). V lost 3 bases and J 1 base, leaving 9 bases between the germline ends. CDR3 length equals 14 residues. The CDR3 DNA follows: TGTGCCAGCAGTTTTCTGGGGACGAACACTGAAGCTTTCTTT. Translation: CASSFLGTNTEAFF.

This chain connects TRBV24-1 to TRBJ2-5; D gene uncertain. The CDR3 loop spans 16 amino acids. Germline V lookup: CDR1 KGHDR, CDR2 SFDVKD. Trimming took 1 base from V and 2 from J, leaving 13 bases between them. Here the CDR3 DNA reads TGTGCCACCAGTGATTTAGGATGGGGTGGGCAAGAGACCCAGTACTTC. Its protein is CATSDLGWGGQETQYF.

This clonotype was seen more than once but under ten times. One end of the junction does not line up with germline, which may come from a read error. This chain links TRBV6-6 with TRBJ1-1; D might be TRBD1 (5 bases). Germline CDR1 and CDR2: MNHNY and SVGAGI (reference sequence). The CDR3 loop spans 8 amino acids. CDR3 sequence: CASGGWIF. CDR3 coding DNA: TGTGCCAGCGGGGGGTGGATCTTT.

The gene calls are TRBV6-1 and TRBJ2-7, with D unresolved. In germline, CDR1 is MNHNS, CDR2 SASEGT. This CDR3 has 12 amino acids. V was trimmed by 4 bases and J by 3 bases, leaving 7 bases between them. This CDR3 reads CASSVDNYEQYF. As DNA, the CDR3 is TGTGCCAGCAGTGTAGACAACTACGAGCAGTACTTC.

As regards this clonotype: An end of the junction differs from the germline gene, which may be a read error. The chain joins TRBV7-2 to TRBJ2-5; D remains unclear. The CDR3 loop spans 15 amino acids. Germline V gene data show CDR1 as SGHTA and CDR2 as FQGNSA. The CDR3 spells CANSPNSASQETQYF. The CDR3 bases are TGTGCCAACAGCCCTAACAGCGCTTCCCAAGAGACCCAGTACTTC.

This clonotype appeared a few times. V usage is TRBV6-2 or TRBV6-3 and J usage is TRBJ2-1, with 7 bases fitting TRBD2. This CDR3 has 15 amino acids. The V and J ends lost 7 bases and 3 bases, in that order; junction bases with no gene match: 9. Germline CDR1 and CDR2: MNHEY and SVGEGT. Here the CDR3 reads CASMGGRGNYNEQFF. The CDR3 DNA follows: TGTGCCAGCATGGGGGGGAGAGGGAACTACAATGAGCAGTTCTTC.

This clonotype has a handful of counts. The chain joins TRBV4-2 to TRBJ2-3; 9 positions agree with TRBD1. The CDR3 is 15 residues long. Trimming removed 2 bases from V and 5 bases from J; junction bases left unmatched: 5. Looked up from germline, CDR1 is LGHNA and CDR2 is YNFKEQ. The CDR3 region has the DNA TGTGCCAGCAGCCAACCCGAGACAGGGGGAGATACGCAGTATTTT. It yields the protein CASSQPETGGDTQYF.

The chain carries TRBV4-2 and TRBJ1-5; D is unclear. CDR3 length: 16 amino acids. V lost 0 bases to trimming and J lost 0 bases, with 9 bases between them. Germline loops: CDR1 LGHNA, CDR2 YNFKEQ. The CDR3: CASSQDSFNSNQPQHF. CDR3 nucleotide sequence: TGTGCCAGCAGCCAAGATTCATTCAATAGCAATCAGCCCCAGCATTTT.

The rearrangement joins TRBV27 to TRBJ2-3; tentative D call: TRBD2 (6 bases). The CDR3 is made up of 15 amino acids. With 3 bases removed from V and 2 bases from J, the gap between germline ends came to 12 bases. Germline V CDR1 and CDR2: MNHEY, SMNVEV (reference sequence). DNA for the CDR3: TGTGCCAGCAGTTTTGGGGGACTTATCACAGATACGCAGTATTTT. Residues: CASSFGGLITDTQYF.

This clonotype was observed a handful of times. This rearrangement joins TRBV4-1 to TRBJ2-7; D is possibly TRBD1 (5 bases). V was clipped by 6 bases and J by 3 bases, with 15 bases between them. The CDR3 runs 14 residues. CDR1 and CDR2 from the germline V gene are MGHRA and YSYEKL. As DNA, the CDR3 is TGCGCCAGCAGTTGGGGCACCGAGGACTACGAGCAGTACTTC. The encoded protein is CASSWGTEDYEQYF.

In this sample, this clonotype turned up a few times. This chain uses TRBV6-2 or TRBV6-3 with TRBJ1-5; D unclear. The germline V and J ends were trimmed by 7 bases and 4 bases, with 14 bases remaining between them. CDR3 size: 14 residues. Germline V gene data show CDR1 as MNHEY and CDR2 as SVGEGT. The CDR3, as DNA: TGTGCCAGCACCCCACATGAAAAAAATCAGCCCCAGCATTTT. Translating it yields CASTPHEKNQPQHF.

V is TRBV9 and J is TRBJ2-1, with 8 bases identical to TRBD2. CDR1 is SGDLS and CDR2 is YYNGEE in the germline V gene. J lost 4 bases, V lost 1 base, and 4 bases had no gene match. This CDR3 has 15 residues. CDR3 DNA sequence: TGTGCCAGCAGCGTATCCAGCGGGGGTTACAATGAGCAGTTCTTC. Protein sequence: CASSVSSGGYNEQFF. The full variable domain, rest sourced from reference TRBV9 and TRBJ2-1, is DSGVTQTPKHLITATGQRVTLRCSPRSGDLSVYWYQQSLDQGLQFLIQYYNGEERAKGNILERFSAQQFPDLHSELNLSSLELGDSALYFCASSVSSGGYNEQFFGPGTRLTVL.

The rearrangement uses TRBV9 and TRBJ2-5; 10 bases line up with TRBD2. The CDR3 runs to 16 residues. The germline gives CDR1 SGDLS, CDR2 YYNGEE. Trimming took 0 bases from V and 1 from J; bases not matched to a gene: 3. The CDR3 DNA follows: TGTGCCAGCAGCGTAGGCCTAGCGGGGGCCCAAGAGACCCAGTACTTC. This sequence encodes CASSVGLAGAQETQYF.

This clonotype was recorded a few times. CDR3 in DNA: TGTGCCAGCAGTTGGCCCGGGGAGCTGTTTTTT. Amino acids: CASSWPGELFF. The chain combines TRBV12-3 or TRBV12-4 with TRBJ2-2; D is undetermined. This CDR3 contains 11 residues. Deletions cut 4 bases from V and 6 bases from J, with 3 bases between.

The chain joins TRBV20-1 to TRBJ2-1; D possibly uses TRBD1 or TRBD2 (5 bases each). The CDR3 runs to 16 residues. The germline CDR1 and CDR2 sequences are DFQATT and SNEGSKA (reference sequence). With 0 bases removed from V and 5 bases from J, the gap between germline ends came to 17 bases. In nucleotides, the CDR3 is TGCAGTGCTAGAGACCCCTTAGGGGACCTTAACAATGAGCAGTTCTTC. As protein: CSARDPLGDLNNEQFF.

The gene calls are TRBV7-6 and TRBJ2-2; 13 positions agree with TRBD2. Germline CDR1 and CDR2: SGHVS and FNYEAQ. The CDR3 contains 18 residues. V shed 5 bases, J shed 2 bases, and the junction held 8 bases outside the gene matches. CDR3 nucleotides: TGTGCCAGCAGCACACGGACTAGCGGGGGCCATAACACCGGGGAGCTGTTTTTT. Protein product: CASSTRTSGGHNTGELFF.

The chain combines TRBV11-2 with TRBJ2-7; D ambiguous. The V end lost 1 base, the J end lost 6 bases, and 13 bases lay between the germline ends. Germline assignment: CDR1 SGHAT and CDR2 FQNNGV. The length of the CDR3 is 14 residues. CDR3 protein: CASSLGSRTGEQYF. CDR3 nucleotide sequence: TGTGCCAGCAGCTTAGGCTCTCGGACGGGCGAGCAGTACTTC.

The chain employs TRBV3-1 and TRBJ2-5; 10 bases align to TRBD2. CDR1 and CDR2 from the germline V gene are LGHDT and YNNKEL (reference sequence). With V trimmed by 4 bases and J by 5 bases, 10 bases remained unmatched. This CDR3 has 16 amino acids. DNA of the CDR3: TGTGCCAGCAGCCGTTCAACTAGCGGGGTGGTTGAGACCCAGTACTTC. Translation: CASSRSTSGVVETQYF.

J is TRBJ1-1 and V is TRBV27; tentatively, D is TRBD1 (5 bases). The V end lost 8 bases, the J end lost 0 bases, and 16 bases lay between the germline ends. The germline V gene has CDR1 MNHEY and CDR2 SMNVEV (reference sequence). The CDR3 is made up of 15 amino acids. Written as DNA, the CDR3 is TGTGCCAGCTATAACCCCTGGGACCTGAACACTGAAGCTTTCTTT. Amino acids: CASYNPWDLNTEAFF.